A single sample gave rise to the 17 T cell receptor beta chains below, sequenced in a study of cytomegalovirus exposure and HLA in healthy donors. PCR primers comprised 60 Vbeta and 13 Jbeta primers. Some clones are missing from TCRdb's copy, which holds only in-frame ones; the method was immunoSEQ multiplex PCR. The sample lists roughly 67,000 clones, roughly 80% occurring once. The sample was PBMCs. All receptors come from a woman in her thirties in good health and CMV-seronegative.

V gene TRBV11-3 combines with J gene TRBJ1-1; the D is unclear. Germline V gene lookup returns CDR1 SGHNT and CDR2 YENEEA. CDR3 size: 16 residues. Deletions cut 0 bases from V and 8 bases from J, with 19 bases between. The CDR3, as DNA: TGTGCCAGCAGCTTAGATCTAACCTTGCCGCGCGGGGAAGCTTTCTTT. Translated, it gives CASSLDLTLPRGEAFF.

The genes are TRBV6-1 and TRBJ2-6; a weak D match, TRBD2 (6 bases). This CDR3 contains 16 residues. Trimming took off 3 bases at V and 1 base at J, with 10 bases between the two ends. Germline assignment: CDR1 MNHNS and CDR2 SASEGT. The CDR3 is CASSEWGESGANVLTF. CDR3 in DNA: TGTGCCAGCAGTGAGTGGGGGGAATCTGGGGCCAACGTCCTGACTTTC.

This clone came up a few times. The chain recombines TRBV5-1 with TRBJ2-1; 10 nucleotides agree with TRBD1. V was pared by 4 bases and J by 4 bases, with 8 bases of the junction left unmatched. There are 16 residues in the CDR3. Germline CDR1 and CDR2: SGHRS and YFSETQ. CDR3 DNA: TGCGCCAGCAGCCCTGACAGGGGGCTGGTTTACAATGAGCAGTTCTTC. Its protein product is CASSPDRGLVYNEQFF.

V gene TRBV10-1 combines with J gene TRBJ1-1, with D possibly TRBD1 on 5 matching bases. The CDR3 totals 13 residues. The germline V and J ends were trimmed by 6 bases and 3 bases, with 11 bases remaining between them. Germline CDR1 WNHNN, CDR2 SYGVQD (reference sequence). CDR3 protein: CASRSGRHTEAFF. CDR3 nucleotides: TGCGCCAGCAGGTCAGGGCGTCACACTGAAGCTTTCTTT.

V usage is TRBV11-3 and J usage is TRBJ2-7; D is perhaps TRBD1 (6 bases). There are 15 residues in the CDR3. Trimming removed 5 bases from V and 2 bases from J, with 16 bases in between. Germline assignment: CDR1 SGHNT and CDR2 YENEEA. Here the CDR3 reads CASSLPTGQAYEQYF. The CDR3 DNA is TGTGCCAGCAGCCTACCGACAGGACAAGCCTACGAGCAGTACTTC.

J is TRBJ2-7 and V is TRBV11-2; 7 bases map to TRBD2. V was pared by 0 bases and J by 0 bases, with 8 bases of the junction left unmatched. This CDR3 spans 17 amino acids. Germline V gene lookup returns CDR1 SGHAT and CDR2 FQNNGV. CDR3 protein: CASSLELVGGTSYEQYF. CDR3 DNA: TGTGCCAGCAGCTTAGAGTTGGTCGGGGGGACCTCCTACGAGCAGTACTTC.

V is TRBV5-1 and J is TRBJ1-1; D is possibly TRBD1 (6 bases). From germline, CDR1 is SGHRS and CDR2 YFSETQ. Trimming stripped 4 bases from V and 1 base from J, with 17 bases between. CDR3 length: 16 amino acids. The CDR3 coding sequence is TGCGCCAGCAGCGCAAGGACTCCGGGACAGAACACTGAAGCTTTCTTT. This encodes CASSARTPGQNTEAFF.

The chain is built from TRBV5-1 and TRBJ2-6, with 12 bases matching TRBD1. Trimming took 5 bases from V and 2 from J; bases not matched to a gene: 8. This CDR3 is 18 amino acids long. CDR1 SGHRS and CDR2 YFSETQ come from the germline V gene. The CDR3 region has the DNA TGCGCCAGCAGACGTTCCGGGACAGGGGGCGCTGGGGCCAACGTCCTGACTTTC. Its translation is CASRRSGTGGAGANVLTF.

The genes are TRBV19 and TRBJ2-6, with D possibly being TRBD1 (6 bases). V shed 7 bases and J shed 2 bases, with 15 bases lying between them. Looked up from germline, CDR1 is LNHDA and CDR2 is SQIVND (reference sequence). The CDR3 totals 16 residues. CDR3 sequence reads: CASTRNRATGANVLTF. In DNA form, the CDR3 reads TGTGCCAGTACCCGGAACAGGGCAACTGGGGCCAACGTCCTGACTTTC.

CDR3 bases: TGTGCCAGCAGTTGGAGGAGTTTTAGGTTGAACACAGATACGCAGTATTTT. Translated: CASSWRSFRLNTDTQYF. V and J are TRBV28 and TRBJ2-3; D might be TRBD2 (5 bases). The CDR3 has 17 amino acids. Germline V gene sequence: CDR1 MDHEN, CDR2 SYDVKM. Deletions cut 4 bases from V and 2 bases from J, with 19 bases between.

This clone was seen just once. The chain recombines TRBV7-2 with TRBJ1-1; D perhaps matches TRBD1 (5 bases). The ends were cut back, 2 bases at V and 1 base at J, with 14 bases in the middle. This CDR3 comprises 16 residues. Germline V gives CDR1 SGHTA, CDR2 FQGNSA. In DNA, the CDR3 is TGTGCCAGCAGCTTATCAGGGTCTCTACGGAACACTGAAGCTTTCTTT. This gives the protein CASSLSGSLRNTEAFF.

The V and J genes are TRBV28 and TRBJ2-1; 9 bases are shared with TRBD2. The junction had 9 bases not matched to a gene; V was cut back by 5 bases and J by 4 bases. The germline V gene has CDR1 MDHEN and CDR2 SYDVKM. The CDR3 runs to 16 residues. The CDR3 reads CASSERRGGRYNEQFF. The CDR3 region has the DNA TGTGCCAGCAGTGAGCGGCGGGGGGGCCGATACAATGAGCAGTTCTTC.

V gene TRBV14 combines with J gene TRBJ1-3; D remains unclear. The CDR3 covers 19 residues. Germline V lookup: CDR1 SGHDN, CDR2 FVKESK. V was pared by 3 bases and J by 0 bases, with 21 bases between. CDR3 region: CASSHGPAAGDLSGNTIYF. In nucleotides, the CDR3 is TGTGCCAGCAGCCACGGACCGGCAGCCGGGGATCTCTCTGGAAACACCATATATTTT.

The chain uses TRBV2 and TRBJ1-5; D is unresolved. The CDR3 covers 15 residues. Germline lookup yields CDR1 SNHLY and CDR2 FYNNEI. The ends were cut back, 5 bases at V and 4 bases at J, with 15 bases in the middle. The CDR3 region is CASSTRWTENQPQHF. The CDR3 DNA reads as TGTGCCAGCAGTACCCGGTGGACTGAGAATCAGCCCCAGCATTTT.

The V and J genes are TRBV5-4 and TRBJ1-4, with D hard to call. This CDR3 contains 14 residues. Between the trimmed V and J ends, which lost 7 bases and 7 bases, there was a span of 17 bases. Germline CDR1 and CDR2: SGHNT and YYREEE (reference sequence). CDR3 DNA: TGTGCCAGCCGCCTCGGACCGGAGGGTGAAAAACTGTTTTTT. It encodes CASRLGPEGEKLFF.

V and J are TRBV25-1 and TRBJ2-3; 12 nucleotides align to TRBD2. V lost 4 bases, J lost 0 bases, and 5 bases stayed unmatched. CDR1 is MGHDK, CDR2 SYGVNS, per germline. The CDR3 spans 17 residues. The CDR3 protein is CASSVLAGGTSTDTQYF. DNA for the CDR3: TGTGCCAGCAGTGTACTAGCGGGGGGCACTAGCACAGATACGCAGTATTTT.

The rearrangement joins TRBV18 to TRBJ1-5; TRBD1 might be the D (5 bases). Germline loops: CDR1 KGHSH, CDR2 LQKENI. This CDR3 has 14 amino acids. The V end was cut by 3 bases, the J end by 0 bases, with 6 bases between. CDR3 sequence reads: CASSPDSSNQPQHF. CDR3 sequence (DNA): TGTGCCAGCTCACCCGACAGTAGCAATCAGCCCCAGCATTTT. The variable domain in full, with the rest retrieved from reference TRBV18 and TRBJ1-5, is NAGVMQNPRHLVRRRGQEARLRCSPMKGHSHVYWYRQLPEEGLKFMVYLQKENIIDESGMPKERFSAEFPKEGPSILRIQQVVRGDSAAYFCASSPDSSNQPQHFGDGTRLSIL.